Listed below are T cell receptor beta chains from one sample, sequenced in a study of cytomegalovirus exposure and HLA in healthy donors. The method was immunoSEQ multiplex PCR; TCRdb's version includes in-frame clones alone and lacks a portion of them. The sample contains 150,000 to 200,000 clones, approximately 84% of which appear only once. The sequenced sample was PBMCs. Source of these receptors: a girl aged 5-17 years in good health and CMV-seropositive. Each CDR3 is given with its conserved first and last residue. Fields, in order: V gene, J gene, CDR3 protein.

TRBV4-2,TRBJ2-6,CASSPRTGGGSGANVLTF
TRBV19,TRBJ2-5,CASSPRGAGEVRETQYF
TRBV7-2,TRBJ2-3,CASSPGASTDTQYF
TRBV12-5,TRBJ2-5,CASGLGGTGQETQYF
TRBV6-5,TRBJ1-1,CASSYWSGGTTEAFF
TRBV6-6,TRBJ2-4,CASSLNRVQAKNIQYF
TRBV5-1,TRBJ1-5,CASSPTGPEAQPQHF
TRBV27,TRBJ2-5,CALRGTNRETQYF
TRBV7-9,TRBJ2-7,CASSPATVKVDYEQYF
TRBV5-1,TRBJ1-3,CASSLEGDLGNTIYF
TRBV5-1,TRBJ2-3,CASSLPRGGDTQYF
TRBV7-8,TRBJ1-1,CASSGRQGAMNTEAFF
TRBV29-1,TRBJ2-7,CSGLTGSSYEQYF
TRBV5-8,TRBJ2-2,CASSWGQGATGELFF
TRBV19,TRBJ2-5,CASTRDRREETQYF
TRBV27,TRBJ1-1,CASSLSSPGQSAFF
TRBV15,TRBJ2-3,CATRRGLAENTDTQYF
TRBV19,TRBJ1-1,CASSIGFAGKTEAFF
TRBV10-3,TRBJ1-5,CAISESNSNSNQPQHF
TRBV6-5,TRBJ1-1,CASSSEGQGTEAFF
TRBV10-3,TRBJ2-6,CAISDPDRGLGGANVLTF
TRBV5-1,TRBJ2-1,CASSLFTLAGAGYNEQFF
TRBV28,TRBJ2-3,CASSLHSLNTDTQYF
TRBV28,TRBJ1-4,CASSSPRDGATNEKLFF
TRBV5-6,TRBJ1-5,CASSPGLINQPQHF
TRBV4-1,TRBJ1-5,CASSLIEAGVSNQPQHF
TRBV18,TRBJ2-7,CASSLPSSGREQYF
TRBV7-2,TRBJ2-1,CASSLVAGGPISHNEQFF
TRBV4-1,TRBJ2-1,CASSQAATSGGYEQFF
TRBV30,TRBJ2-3,CAWSPTDTQYF
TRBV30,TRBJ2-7,CAWSPLYEQYF
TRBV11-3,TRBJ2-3,CASSAGTSGTTQYF
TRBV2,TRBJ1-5,CASSGQGVGNQPQHF